The clone carrying this TCR beta chain occurred once. Its ends do not fully match the called genes, so a read error is possible. Each CDR3 protein gets one entry after TCRdb re-called the PCR reads with MiXCR. The profile shows 490,000 or so distinct CDR3 sequences, around 23% of them singletons. This sample is drawn from a study of molecular identifiers for immune sequencing clone quantification. The CDR3 spans 16 residues. Germline V gives CDR1 SGHTA, CDR2 FQGNSA. The sequence was collected from a human donor in good health. Some libraries in this study had Jurkat cell RNA spiked in. Sequenced material: naive CD8+ T cells from blood, with Jurkat cell RNA spiked in. The subset is: FACS-sorted CD8+CD4-CCR7+CD45RA+ naive T cells. The chain carries TRBV7-2 and TRBJ2-7; TRBD1 aligns across 8 bases. The CDR3 protein is CASSLKAAGGGYEKYF. CDR3 bases: TGTGCCAGCAGCTTAAAGGCTGCAGGGGGCGGTTACGAGAAGTACTTC.